This T cell receptor (beta chain) is from a study of monozygotic twins with inflammatory bowel disease. Whole-study results and caveats: IBD patients shared fewer clonotypes with other individuals than healthy twins, especially patients with disease activity signs.

The TCR libraries each used total RNA (roughly 3,500 ng per library). During cDNA synthesis, UMIs that each contained a 6-nucleotide sample barcode were added by means of template switching. TCRalpha and TCRbeta cDNA went through two nested PCRs of around 15 and 10 cycles. For each CDR3 protein, TCRdb gives one entry from its re-call of the 5' RACE reads, without DNA. Recorded for this sample: approximately 390,000 distinct CDR3 sequences. Note on this clonotype: Antigen: not known.

Germline V CDR1 and CDR2: MGHDK, SYGVNS. The CDR3 consists of 15 residues. Sample: blood. The J gene is TRBJ2-7, the V gene TRBV25-1; TCRdb proposes TRBD1, but this gene call is untestable without DNA. The clonotype originates from a human donor with ulcerative colitis or Crohn's disease, or a healthy co-twin of an affected twin (not recorded which). The CDR3 sequence: CASSATRQRSYEQYF.